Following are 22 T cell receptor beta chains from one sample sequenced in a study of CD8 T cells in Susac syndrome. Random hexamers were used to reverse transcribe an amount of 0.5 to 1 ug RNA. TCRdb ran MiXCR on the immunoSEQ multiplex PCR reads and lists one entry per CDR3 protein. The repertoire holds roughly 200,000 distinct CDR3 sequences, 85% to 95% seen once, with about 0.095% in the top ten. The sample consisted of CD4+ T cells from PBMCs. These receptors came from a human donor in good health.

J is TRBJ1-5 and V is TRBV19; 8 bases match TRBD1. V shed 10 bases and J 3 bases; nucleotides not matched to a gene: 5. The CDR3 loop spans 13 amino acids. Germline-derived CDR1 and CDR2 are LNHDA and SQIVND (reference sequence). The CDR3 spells CAIGQGYNQPQHF. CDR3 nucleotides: TGTGCCATCGGACAGGGCTACAATCAGCCCCAGCATTTT.

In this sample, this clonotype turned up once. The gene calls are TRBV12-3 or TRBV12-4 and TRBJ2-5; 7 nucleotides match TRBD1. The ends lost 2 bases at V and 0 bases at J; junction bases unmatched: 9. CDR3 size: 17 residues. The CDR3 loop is CASSLTGTANYQETQYF. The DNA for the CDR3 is TGTGCCAGCAGTTTAACCGGGACAGCAAACTACCAAGAGACCCAGTACTTC.

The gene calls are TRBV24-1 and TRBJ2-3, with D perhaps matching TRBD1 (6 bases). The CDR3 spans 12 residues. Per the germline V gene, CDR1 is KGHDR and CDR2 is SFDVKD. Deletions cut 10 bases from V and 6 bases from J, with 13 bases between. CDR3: CATLGTGDTQYF. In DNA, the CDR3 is TGTGCCACTCTGGGAACAGGGGATACGCAGTATTTT.

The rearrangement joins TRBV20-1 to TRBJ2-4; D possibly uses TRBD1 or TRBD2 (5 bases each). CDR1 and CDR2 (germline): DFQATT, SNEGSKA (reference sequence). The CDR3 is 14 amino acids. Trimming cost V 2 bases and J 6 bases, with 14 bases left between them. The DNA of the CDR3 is TGCAGTGCTAGATCACCCGAGGGGATAAACATTCAGTACTTC. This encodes CSARSPEGINIQYF.

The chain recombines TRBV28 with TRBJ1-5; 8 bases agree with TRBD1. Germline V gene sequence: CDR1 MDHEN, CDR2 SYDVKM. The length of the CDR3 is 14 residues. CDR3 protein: CASRPGGGNQPQHF. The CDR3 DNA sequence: TGTGCTAGCCGCCCAGGGGGCGGAAATCAGCCCCAGCATTTT.

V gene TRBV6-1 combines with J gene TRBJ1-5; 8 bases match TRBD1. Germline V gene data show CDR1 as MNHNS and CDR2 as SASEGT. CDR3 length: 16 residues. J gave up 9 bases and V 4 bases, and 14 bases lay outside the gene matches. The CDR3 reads CASSGRLRQGARPQHF. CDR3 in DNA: TGTGCCAGCAGTGGACGCTTACGGCAGGGGGCGAGGCCCCAGCATTTT.

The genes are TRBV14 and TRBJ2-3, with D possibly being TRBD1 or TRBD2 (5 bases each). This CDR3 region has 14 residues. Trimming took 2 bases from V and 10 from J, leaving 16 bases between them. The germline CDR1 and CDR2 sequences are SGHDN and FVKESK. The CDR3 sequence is CASSQRRDALSQYF. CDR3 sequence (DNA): TGTGCCAGCAGCCAACGCCGGGACGCTTTATCGCAGTATTTT.

The CDR3 DNA follows: TGCGCCAGCAGCCAATTGCTGGACTATGGCTACACCTTC. This sequence encodes CASSQLLDYGYTF. The chain uses TRBV4-3 and TRBJ1-2; unclear D gene. The ends were cut back, 2 bases at V and 3 bases at J, with 7 bases in the middle. CDR1 and CDR2 (germline): LGHNA, YSLEER. This CDR3 contains 13 residues.

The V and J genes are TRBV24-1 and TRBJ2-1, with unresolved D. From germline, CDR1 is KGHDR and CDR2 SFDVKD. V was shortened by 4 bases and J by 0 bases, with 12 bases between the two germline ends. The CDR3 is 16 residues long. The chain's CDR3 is CATSDSDGYSYNEQFF. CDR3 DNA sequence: TGTGCCACCAGTGACTCGGACGGTTACTCCTACAATGAGCAGTTCTTC.

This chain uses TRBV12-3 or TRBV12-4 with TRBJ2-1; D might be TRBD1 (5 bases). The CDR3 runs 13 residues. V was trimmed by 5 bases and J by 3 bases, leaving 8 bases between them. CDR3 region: CASSPDSYNEQFF. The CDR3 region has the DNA TGTGCCAGCAGTCCCGACAGCTACAATGAGCAGTTCTTC.

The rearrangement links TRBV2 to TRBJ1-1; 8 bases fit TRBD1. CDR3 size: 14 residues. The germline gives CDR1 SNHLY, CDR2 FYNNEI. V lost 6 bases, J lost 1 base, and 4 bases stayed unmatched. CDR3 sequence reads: CASSGQGGNTEAFF. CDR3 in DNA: TGTGCCAGCAGCGGACAGGGAGGGAACACTGAAGCTTTCTTT.

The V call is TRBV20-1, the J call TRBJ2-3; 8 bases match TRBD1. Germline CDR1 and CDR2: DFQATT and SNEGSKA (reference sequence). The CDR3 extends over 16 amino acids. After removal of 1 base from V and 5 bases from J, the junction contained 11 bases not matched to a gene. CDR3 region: CSARGGVQGVKDTQYF. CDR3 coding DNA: TGCAGTGCTAGAGGGGGAGTACAGGGGGTCAAAGATACGCAGTATTTT.

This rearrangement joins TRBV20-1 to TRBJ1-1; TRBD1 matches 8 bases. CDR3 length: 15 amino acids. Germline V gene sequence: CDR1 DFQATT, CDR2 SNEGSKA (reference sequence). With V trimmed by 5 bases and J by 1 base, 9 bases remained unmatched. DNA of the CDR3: TGCAGTGCTGACACTACCGGGACAGGGAACACTGAAGCTTTCTTT. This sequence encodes CSADTTGTGNTEAFF.

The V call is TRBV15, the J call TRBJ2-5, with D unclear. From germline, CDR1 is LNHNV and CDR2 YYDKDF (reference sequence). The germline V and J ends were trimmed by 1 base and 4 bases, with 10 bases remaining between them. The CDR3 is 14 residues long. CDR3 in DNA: TGTGCCACCAGCAGAGGGAACCGAGGAGAGACCCAGTACTTC. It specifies CATSRGNRGETQYF.

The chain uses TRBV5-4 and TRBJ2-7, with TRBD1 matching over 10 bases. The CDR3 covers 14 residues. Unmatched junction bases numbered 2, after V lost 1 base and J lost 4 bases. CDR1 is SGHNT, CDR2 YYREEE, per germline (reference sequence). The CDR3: CASSLRDRGYEQYV. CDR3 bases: TGTGCCAGCAGCTTGAGGGACAGGGGTTACGAGCAGTACGTC.

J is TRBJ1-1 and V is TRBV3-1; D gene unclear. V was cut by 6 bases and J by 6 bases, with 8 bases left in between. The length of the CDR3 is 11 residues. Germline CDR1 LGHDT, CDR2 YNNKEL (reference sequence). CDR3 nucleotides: TGTGCCAGCAGGCATTCATCTGAAGCTTTCTTT. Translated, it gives CASRHSSEAFF.

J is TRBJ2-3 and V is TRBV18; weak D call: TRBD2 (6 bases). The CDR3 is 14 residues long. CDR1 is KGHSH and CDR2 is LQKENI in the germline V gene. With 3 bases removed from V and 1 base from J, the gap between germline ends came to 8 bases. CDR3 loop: CASSPASGTDTQYF. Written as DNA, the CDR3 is TGTGCCAGCTCACCCGCTAGCGGCACAGATACGCAGTATTTT.

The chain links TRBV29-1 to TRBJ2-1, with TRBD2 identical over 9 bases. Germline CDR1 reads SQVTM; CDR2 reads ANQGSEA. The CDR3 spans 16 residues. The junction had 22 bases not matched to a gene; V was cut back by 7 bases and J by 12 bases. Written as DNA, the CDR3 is TGCAGCGCCCAGGGGTTTAGCGGGAGTACGGGAGCGGGGCAGTTCTTC. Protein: CSAQGFSGSTGAGQFF.

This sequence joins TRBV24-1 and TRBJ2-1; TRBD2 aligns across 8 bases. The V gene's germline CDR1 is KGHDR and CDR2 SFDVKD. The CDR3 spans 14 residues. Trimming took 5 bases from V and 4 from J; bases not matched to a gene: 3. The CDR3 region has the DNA TGTGCCACCAGTGTTGGACTAGCTTACAATGAGCAGTTCTTC. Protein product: CATSVGLAYNEQFF.

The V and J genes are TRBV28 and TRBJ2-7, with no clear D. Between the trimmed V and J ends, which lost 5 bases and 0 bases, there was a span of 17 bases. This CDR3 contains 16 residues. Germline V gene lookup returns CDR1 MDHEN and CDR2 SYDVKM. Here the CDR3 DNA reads TGTGCCAGCAGTCCCGCGGACCTTCGAAGCTCCTACGAGCAGTACGTC. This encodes CASSPADLRSSYEQYV.

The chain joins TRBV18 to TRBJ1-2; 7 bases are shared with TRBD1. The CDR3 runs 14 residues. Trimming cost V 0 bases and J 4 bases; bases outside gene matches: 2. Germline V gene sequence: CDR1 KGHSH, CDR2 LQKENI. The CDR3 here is CASSPPGQTYGYTF. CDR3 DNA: TGTGCCAGCTCACCACCGGGACAGACCTATGGCTACACCTTC.

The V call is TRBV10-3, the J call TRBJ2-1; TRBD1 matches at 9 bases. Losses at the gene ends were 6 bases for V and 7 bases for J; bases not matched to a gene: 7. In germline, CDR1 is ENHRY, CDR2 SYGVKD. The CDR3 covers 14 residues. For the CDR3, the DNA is TGTGCCATCAGGACGACAGGGGGGATTAATGAGCAGTTCTTC. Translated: CAIRTTGGINEQFF.